This T cell receptor (beta chain) was recorded in a study of cytomegalovirus exposure and HLA in healthy donors. V lost 0 bases and J lost 7; bases outside the gene matches: 7. Germline V CDR1 and CDR2: SGHNT, YYREEE (reference sequence). The CDR3 length is 15 residues. Primers included in the PCR were 60 Vbeta and 13 Jbeta primers. Using immunoSEQ multiplex PCR, the repertoire was profiled, and TCRdb retains in-frame clones only, with some absent. In the table there are some 150,000 clones, 70% to 90% of which are singletons. Of note for this clone: Its target is not known.

The study's findings and limits: The authors later found TCR association rates varying by HLA locus, with DRB1 most and HLA-C fewest. The study reported that TCR beta sequences accurately predicted HLA-A and HLA-B alleles in most subjects. There were reportedly fewer N-insertions in an Asian-associated ancestry cluster than the approximately 600-donor mean, in a later analysis.

The V and J genes are TRBV5-4 and TRBJ2-1; TRBD2 aligns across 7 bases. The source material was PBMCs. The sequence came from a woman aged 18-30 years in good health and CMV-seronegative. The CDR3 is CASSLGGSSRNEQFF. CDR3 DNA sequence: TGTGCCAGCAGCTTGGGCGGGAGCAGTAGAAATGAGCAGTTCTTC.